One and the same sample provided the 7 T cell receptor beta chains below, sequenced in a study of T cell responses to AZD1222 COVID-19 vaccine. TCRdb's copy holds only in-frame clones and misses some; the assay was immunoSEQ multiplex PCR. Counted here are about 73,000 clones, 80% occurring once; the ten biggest clones make up roughly 50%. This material consisted of peripheral blood, taken 28 days after the second AZD1222 dose. The receptors stem from an adult who received the AZD1222 COVID-19 vaccine.

This chain links TRBV7-2 with TRBJ2-5, with 9 positions matching TRBD1. The trim removed 10 bases at V and 5 bases at J, leaving 11 bases unmatched. This CDR3 has 14 residues. CDR1 SGHTA and CDR2 FQGNSA come from the germline V gene. The CDR3 sequence is CATADRGIWETQYF. DNA of the CDR3: TGTGCCACCGCTGACAGGGGGATTTGGGAGACCCAGTACTTC.

The chain employs TRBV4-2 and TRBJ2-1; 9 bases match TRBD2. This CDR3 has 16 residues. V shed 0 bases and J 6 bases; nucleotides not matched to a gene: 6. CDR1 LGHNA and CDR2 YNFKEQ come from the germline V gene. The CDR3 region is CASSQDGLAYGNEQFF. The CDR3 DNA follows: TGTGCCAGCAGCCAAGATGGACTAGCGTACGGCAATGAGCAGTTCTTC.

Only a few counts were recorded for this clone. V and J are TRBV19 and TRBJ1-2, with a tentative D call TRBD1 (5 bases). Per the germline V gene, CDR1 is LNHDA and CDR2 is SQIVND (reference sequence). This CDR3 spans 16 amino acids. V dropped 4 bases and J dropped 4 bases, with 19 bases sitting between them. The CDR3: CASSREGLPVVYGYTF. CDR3 sequence (DNA): TGTGCCAGTAGTAGAGAGGGACTACCAGTAGTCTATGGCTACACCTTC.

V gene TRBV6-5 combines with J gene TRBJ1-6, with D possibly matching TRBD1 (5 bases). Germline CDR1 and CDR2: MNHEY and SVGAGI. CDR3 length: 15 residues. V shed 6 bases and J shed 7 bases, with 16 bases lying between them. The CDR3 sequence is CASRDTGRQNSPLHF. The CDR3 coding sequence is TGTGCCAGCAGAGATACGGGACGGCAAAATTCACCCCTCCACTTT.

V and J are TRBV30 and TRBJ2-7; D is uncertain. Trimming left V 5 bases short and J 3 bases short, with 5 bases between. The germline V gene encodes CDR1 GTSNPN and CDR2 SVGIG (reference sequence). CDR3 length: 10 residues. CDR3 protein: CAWGIYEQYF. The CDR3 nucleotides read TGTGCCTGGGGGATCTACGAGCAGTACTTC. Combining the CDR3 with reference TRBV30 and TRBJ2-7 gives the whole variable domain SQTIHQWPATLVQPVGSPLSLECTVEGTSNPNLYWYRQAAGRGLQLLFYSVGIGQISSEVPQNLSASRPQDRQFILSSKKLLLSDSGFYLCAWGIYEQYFGPGTRLTVT.

This clone was seen more than once but under ten times. The gene calls are TRBV30 and TRBJ2-5, with TRBD1 identical over 8 bases. Germline CDR1 GTSNPN, CDR2 SVGIG (reference sequence). The CDR3 runs to 14 residues. V dropped 0 bases and J dropped 6; count of bases not matched to a gene: 6. The CDR3 sequence: CAWSVGGQGKTQYF. The CDR3 DNA sequence: TGTGCCTGGAGTGTCGGCGGACAGGGAAAGACCCAGTACTTC.

This CDR3 reads CASKRTNNEQFF. CDR3 nucleotides: TGTGCCAGCAAACGGACCAACAATGAGCAGTTCTTC. The chain uses TRBV27 and TRBJ2-1; D is uncertain. CDR1 and CDR2 (germline): MNHEY, SMNVEV (reference sequence). V was cut by 7 bases and J by 5 bases, with 9 bases left in between. The CDR3 contains 12 residues.